The TCR beta chain described here comes from a study of shared clonotypes between healthy human individuals. Germline trimming cut 0 bases from V and 2 bases from J; bases unmatched to any gene: 2. CDR1 SGHRS and CDR2 YFSETQ come from the germline V gene. This CDR3 is 14 amino acids long. All of the donors resided in Nashville, Tennessee, and each was a Caucasian adult. A remark on this clone: This CDR3 is also generated by other DNA sequences in the sample.

Some clones are missing from TCRdb's copy, which holds only in-frame ones; the method was immunoSEQ multiplex PCR. The repertoire has 2 million to 3 million clones, more than 80% of them found once; the top ten carry around 0.14%. The chain joins TRBV5-1 to TRBJ2-7; 7 nucleotides align to TRBD2. The sample comprised naive CD4+ T cells sorted from blood. Noted subset: CD45RA+ positively selected. The sequence came from a man in his late teens or twenties in good health. The CDR3 coding sequence is TGCGCCAGCAGCTTGGCGGGGGGTCCCTACGAGCAGTACTTC. This sequence encodes CASSLAGGPYEQYF.